A selection of T cell receptor beta chains follows, all from one sample in a study of CD4+ T cells in melanoma. The assay was immunoSEQ multiplex PCR, and TCRdb's table has in-frame clones only and misses some. The repertoire holds about 15,000 clones, with roughly 84% as singletons. Sequencing was done on a sample of cells from a culture (not recorded whether cultured in vitro). The receptors derive from a human donor with melanoma. Each CDR3 is given with its conserved first and last residue. Fields, in order: J gene, clone size, D gene, V gene, CDR3 protein, CDR3 DNA. D genes are given only for firm matches. Expanded clones are given a class, and other clones once, few, many or no size at all.

>TRBJ1-2|.|.|TRBV7-9
CASSLAPVLGYGYTF
TGTGCCAGCAGCTTAGCCCCGGTTTTAGGCTATGGCTACACCTTC
>TRBJ2-2|.|TRBD2|TRBV7-8
CASSLVVLAGVGELFF
TGTGCCAGCAGCTTAGTGGTCCTAGCGGGGGTCGGGGAGCTGTTTTTT
>TRBJ2-7|.|.|TRBV21-1
CASSNCSGEDYEQYF
TGTGCCAGCAGCAACTGTTCGGGGGAGGACTACGAGCAGTACTTC
>TRBJ1-5|.|.|TRBV4-1
CASSHVGELPQHF
TGCGCCAGCAGCCACGTTGGGGAGTTGCCCCAGCATTTT
>TRBJ1-2|.|.|TRBV14
CASSRGGRDNVKRARYGYTF
TGTGCCAGCAGCCGAGGCGGACGGGACAATGTAAAAAGGGCAAGATATGGCTACACCTTC
>TRBJ1-4|.|.|TRBV5-1
CASSLAGIPNEKLFF
TGCGCCAGCAGCTTGGCCGGTATCCCTAATGAAAAACTGTTTTTT
>TRBJ2-3|.|.|TRBV2
CASSERTDTQYF
TGTGCCAGCAGTGAGCGCACAGATACGCAGTATTTT
>TRBJ2-3|.|TRBD2|TRBV5-4
CASSLGAGVSTDTQYF
TGTGCCAGCAGCTTGGGAGCGGGGGTTAGCACAGATACGCAGTATTTT
>TRBJ2-7|.|TRBD1|TRBV14
CASSRGTGGNYEQYF
TGTGCCAGCAGCCGCGGGACAGGGGGTAATTACGAGCAGTACTTC
>TRBJ2-1|.|TRBD1|TRBV4-1
CASSQWGQGADNEQFF
TGCGCCAGCAGCCAGTGGGGACAGGGGGCGGACAATGAGCAGTTCTTC
>TRBJ1-1|.|.|TRBV6-1
CASSEAWTAYGTEAFF
TGTGCCAGCAGTGAAGCGTGGACTGCCTACGGCACTGAAGCTTTCTTT
>TRBJ1-2|once|.|TRBV16
CASSRRPREEFGYTF
TGTGCCAGCAGCCGTAGACCTCGGGAGGAATTTGGCTACACCTTC
>TRBJ1-5|.|TRBD1|TRBV19
CASSTQWTGFQPQHF
TGTGCCAGTAGTACCCAATGGACAGGGTTTCAGCCCCAGCATTTT
>TRBJ2-5|once|TRBD2|TRBV19
CASSRLGTSGQETQYF
TGTGCCAGTAGTAGGCTAGGGACTAGCGGCCAAGAGACCCAGTACTTC
>TRBJ1-6|.|TRBD1|TRBV18
CASSLDRANSPLHF
TGTGCCAGCTCTCTGGACAGGGCCAATTCACCCCTCCACTTT
>TRBJ1-2|.|.|TRBV10-3
CAISDGSLQGRFKSGYTF
TGTGCCATCAGTGACGGAAGCTTACAGGGTAGATTCAAAAGTGGCTACACCTTC
>TRBJ1-3|.|.|TRBV19
CASNPTPGNTIYF
TGTGCCAGTAACCCGACACCTGGAAACACCATATATTTT
>TRBJ1-1|few|.|TRBV11-2
CASSLRGTVSFF
TGTGCCAGCAGCTTACGGGGCACCGTATCTTTCTTT
>TRBJ1-1|.|TRBD1|TRBV15
CATSRGGTASRSDTEAFF
TGTGCCACCAGCAGAGGTGGGACAGCTTCCCGGTCGGACACTGAAGCTTTCTTT
>TRBJ1-5|.|.|TRBV27
CASSRAGPSGNQPQHF
TGTGCCAGCAGTCGGGCAGGGCCGTCGGGCAATCAGCCCCAGCATTTT
>TRBJ1-1|.|.|TRBV2
CASSRDVWLAFF
TGTGCCAGCTCCAGGGACGTATGGTTGGCTTTCTTT
>TRBJ2-7|.|.|TRBV5-1
CASSLVTGPYEQYF
TGCGCCAGCAGCTTGGTTACAGGACCCTACGAGCAGTACTTC
>TRBJ1-2|.|TRBD1|TRBV19
CASSIPTGRGSLRNYGYTF
TGTGCCAGTAGTATACCGACAGGGCGGGGTTCTCTTCGGAACTATGGCTACACCTTC
>TRBJ2-5|.|TRBD2|TRBV30
CAWRLAGFGETQYF
TGTGCCTGGAGACTAGCGGGGTTTGGAGAGACCCAGTACTTC
>TRBJ1-2|.|TRBD1|TRBV6-5
CASSWDRAGTYGYTF
TGTGCCAGCAGTTGGGACAGGGCCGGAACGTATGGCTACACCTTC
>TRBJ1-6|.|.|TRBV4-1
CASSPPGGANSPLHF
TGCGCCAGCAGCCCTCCGGGGGGGGCTAATTCACCCCTCCACTTT
>TRBJ2-1|.|TRBD1|TRBV29-1
CSVEGGTGANEQFF
TGCAGCGTTGAGGGGGGGACAGGGGCGAATGAGCAGTTCTTC
>TRBJ1-4|.|TRBD1|TRBV2
CASQTGDVTNEKLFF
TGTGCCAGCCAGACAGGGGACGTGACTAATGAAAAACTGTTTTTT